Below, 21 T cell receptor beta chains from the same sample are listed, as sequenced in a study of T-cell reconstitution after alpha-beta-depleted transplantation in children. The authors prepared the TCRbeta library with unique molecular identifiers. TCRdb re-called the PCR reads with MiXCR, one entry per CDR3 protein. The data show fewer than 120,000 distinct CDR3 sequences, under 13% seen once. This material consisted of PBMCs from the stem cell graft donor, taken from the stem cell graft. These TCRs come from a human donor who donated a stem cell graft to a child with acute lymphoblastic leukemia.

This clonotype was recorded at least ten times. The junction shows a germline mismatch at one end, possibly a read error. The chain uses TRBV11-2 and TRBJ2-1, with D possibly being TRBD2 (5 bases). Germline V gene data show CDR1 as SGHAT and CDR2 as FQNNGV. The CDR3 has 15 residues. The CDR3 is CASSVDYSSYNEQFF. The CDR3 DNA follows: TGTGCCAGCAGCGTAGACTATAGCTCCTACAATGAGCAGTTCTTC.

The table lists this clonotype with many counts. This chain joins TRBV10-3 and TRBJ2-6; D is undetermined. Trimming removed 2 bases at V and 0 bases at J, with 5 bases between. CDR1 and CDR2 (germline): ENHRY, SYGVKD. The CDR3 runs 15 residues. CDR3 nucleotide sequence: TGTGCCATCAGTGAGCAGCCCTCTGGGGCCAACGTCCTGACTTTC. It specifies CAISEQPSGANVLTF.

This clonotype was seen at least ten times. The rearrangement uses TRBV29-1 and TRBJ2-7; possible D gene TRBD1, 6 bases. Germline lookup yields CDR1 SQVTM and CDR2 ANQGSEA. The CDR3 is 13 residues long. V was shortened by 6 bases and J by 4 bases, with 16 bases between the two germline ends. CDR3 region: CSVHSAGEYEQYF. DNA for the CDR3: TGCAGCGTGCATTCGGCAGGGGAATACGAGCAGTACTTC.

The sample holds many counts of this clonotype. This chain links TRBV2 with TRBJ2-3, with a weak D call TRBD1 (6 bases). The length of the CDR3 is 17 residues. The germline V gene encodes CDR1 SNHLY and CDR2 FYNNEI. V was clipped by 5 bases and J by 5 bases, with 23 bases between them. The chain's CDR3 is CASSLVRVALRGDTQYF. The DNA of the CDR3 is TGTGCCAGCAGTCTAGTCAGGGTGGCCCTCAGGGGAGATACGCAGTATTTT. Looking up the rest from reference TRBV2 and TRBJ2-3 gives the full variable domain: EPEVTQTPSHQVTQMGQEVILRCVPISNHLYFYWYRQILGQKVEFLVSFYNNEISEKSEIFDDQFSVERPDGSNFTLKIRSTKLEDSAMYFCASSLVRVALRGDTQYFGPGTRLTVL.

This clonotype was counted many times. This chain connects TRBV5-1 to TRBJ1-1; D gene uncertain. Trimming left V 0 bases short and J 1 base short, with 10 bases between. The CDR3 loop spans 15 amino acids. In germline, CDR1 is SGHRS, CDR2 YFSETQ. CDR3 nucleotides: TGCGCCAGCAGCTTGGCCGGGGTTACGAACACTGAAGCTTTCTTT. Protein product: CASSLAGVTNTEAFF.

This clonotype occurred many times. V usage is TRBV5-1 and J usage is TRBJ1-2, with 7 bases aligning to TRBD1. This CDR3 contains 12 residues. CDR1 and CDR2 (germline): SGHRS, YFSETQ. Trimming took 4 bases from V and 3 from J; bases not matched to a gene: 0. CDR3 in DNA: TGCGCCAGCAGCCAGGGGGACTATGGCTACACCTTC. This codes for CASSQGDYGYTF.

This clonotype was picked up many times. The chain carries TRBV11-2 and TRBJ1-3, with a weak D call TRBD1 (5 bases). Germline V gene lookup returns CDR1 SGHAT and CDR2 FQNNGV. V shed 4 bases and J shed 0 bases, with 10 bases lying between them. This CDR3 comprises 15 residues. CDR3: CASSSTVLSGNTIYF. CDR3 coding DNA: TGTGCCAGCAGCTCGACAGTCCTCTCTGGAAACACCATATATTTT.

This clonotype occurred many times. The V and J genes are TRBV25-1 and TRBJ1-2, with D possibly TRBD1 on 5 matching bases. Germline CDR1 and CDR2: MGHDK and SYGVNS. The length of the CDR3 is 14 residues. Trimming took 3 bases from V and 8 from J, leaving 16 bases between them. The CDR3 nucleotides read TGTGCCAGCAGTGAGCCGCACCATTGGGGGGGCTACACCTTC. Its translation is CASSEPHHWGGYTF.

V usage is TRBV19 and J usage is TRBJ2-2; D gene unclear. Trimming pared 1 base from V and 0 bases from J, leaving 6 bases between. The length of the CDR3 is 15 residues. CDR1 is LNHDA, CDR2 SQIVND, per germline (reference sequence). CDR3 loop: CASSIGVSNTGELFF. In DNA form, the CDR3 reads TGTGCCAGTAGTATAGGAGTCTCGAACACCGGGGAGCTGTTTTTT.

This clonotype appeared many times. The chain links TRBV5-1 to TRBJ2-3; D may be TRBD1 or TRBD2 (6 bases each). Per the germline V gene, CDR1 is SGHRS and CDR2 is YFSETQ. This CDR3 is 17 amino acids long. The V gene lost 4 bases and the J gene lost 4 bases, with 22 bases spanning the gap. CDR3 amino acids: CASSPPLQGGGADTQYF. DNA of the CDR3: TGCGCCAGCAGCCCGCCCTTACAGGGAGGTGGGGCAGATACGCAGTATTTT.

This clonotype was observed at least ten times. This chain's CDR3 is CASSNGDRITDTQYF. The CDR3 DNA is TGTGCCAGCAGTAATGGGGACAGGATCACAGATACGCAGTATTTT. The rearrangement uses TRBV25-1 and TRBJ2-3, with 8 bases aligning to TRBD1. The CDR3 spans 15 residues. V was pared by 5 bases and J by 2 bases, with 6 bases of the junction left unmatched. Looked up from germline, CDR1 is MGHDK and CDR2 is SYGVNS. The whole variable domain, remainder taken from reference TRBV25-1 and TRBJ2-3, is EADIYQTPRYLVIGTGKKITLECSQTMGHDKMYWYQQDPGMELHLIHYSYGVNSTEKGDLSSESTVSRIRTEHFPLTLESARPSHTSQYLCASSNGDRITDTQYFGPGTRLTVL.

Ten or more counts support this clonotype. The chain has TRBV4-1 and TRBJ2-3; possibly TRBD2 for D (5 bases). There are 17 residues in the CDR3. V was cut by 0 bases and J by 1 base, with 14 bases left in between. Germline CDR1 MGHRA, CDR2 YSYEKL. The chain's CDR3 is CASSQDRGNVGTDTQYF. The CDR3 coding sequence is TGCGCCAGCAGCCAAGATCGGGGAAACGTGGGCACAGATACGCAGTATTTT.

This clonotype was seen many times. V gene TRBV29-1 combines with J gene TRBJ2-5, with a weak D call TRBD2 (7 bases). Trimming stripped 2 bases from V and 5 bases from J, with 15 bases between. Germline loops: CDR1 SQVTM, CDR2 ANQGSEA. The CDR3 has 14 residues. The CDR3 is CSVEITGRGETQYF. The CDR3 DNA follows: TGCAGCGTTGAAATAACAGGGCGGGGGGAGACCCAGTACTTC.

This clonotype was seen at least ten times. The chain employs TRBV27 and TRBJ2-7; D is unresolved. Between the trimmed V and J ends, which lost 7 bases and 5 bases, there was a span of 12 bases. The CDR3 consists of 12 residues. Per the germline V gene, CDR1 is MNHEY and CDR2 is SMNVEV (reference sequence). The CDR3 DNA reads TGTGCCAGCACCTCGATTTCGCACGAGCAGTACTTC. As protein: CASTSISHEQYF.

This clonotype appeared many times. The gene calls are TRBV13 and TRBJ2-7, with D tentatively TRBD2 (5 bases). The CDR3 loop spans 13 amino acids. Germline values: CDR1 PRHDT, CDR2 FYEKMQ (reference sequence). The V and J ends lost 5 bases and 1 base respectively, with 9 bases between them. CDR3 sequence: CASSPGGSYEQYF. As DNA, the CDR3 is TGTGCCAGCAGCCCCGGCGGGTCCTACGAGCAGTACTTC. Full variable domain (remainder filled in from reference TRBV13 and TRBJ2-7): AAGVIQSPRHLIKEKRETATLKCYPIPRHDTVYWYQQGPGQDPQFLISFYEKMQSDKGSIPDRFSAQQFSDYHSELNMSSLELGDSALYFCASSPGGSYEQYFGPGTRLTVT.

The chain carries TRBV20-1 and TRBJ2-1, with 12 bases fitting TRBD2. V shed 0 bases, J shed 4 bases, and the junction held 4 bases outside the gene matches. CDR3 size: 16 residues. The germline V gene encodes CDR1 DFQATT and CDR2 SNEGSKA (reference sequence). The CDR3 region is CSARDRLAGAYNEQFF. The CDR3 DNA follows: TGCAGTGCTAGAGATAGACTAGCGGGAGCTTACAATGAGCAGTTCTTC.

At least ten counts were recorded for this clonotype. The chain couples TRBV6-5 to TRBJ2-7; no clear D. V was shortened by 2 bases and J by 2 bases, with 13 bases between the two germline ends. CDR1 is MNHEY and CDR2 is SVGAGI in the germline V gene. The CDR3 runs 15 residues. In nucleotides, the CDR3 is TGTGCCAGCAGTTACGCCGCGGATTCACCCTACGAGCAGTACTTC. Amino acids: CASSYAADSPYEQYF.

In this sample, this clonotype turned up many times. The chain uses TRBV20-1 and TRBJ2-3; maybe TRBD2 (7 bases). V lost 4 bases to trimming and J lost 4 bases, with 18 bases between them. Germline-derived CDR1 and CDR2 are DFQATT and SNEGSKA (reference sequence). This CDR3 is 15 amino acids long. CDR3 sequence: CSAKGGREPPDTQYF. For the CDR3, the DNA is TGCAGTGCTAAGGGGGGGCGGGAGCCCCCAGATACGCAGTATTTT.

Many counts were recorded for this clonotype. The chain employs TRBV5-1 and TRBJ2-7, with 10 bases matching TRBD1. The germline V gene encodes CDR1 SGHRS and CDR2 YFSETQ. This CDR3 has 14 residues. V dropped 4 bases and J dropped 5; count of bases not matched to a gene: 6. Written as DNA, the CDR3 is TGCGCCAGCAGCGCCCGGGACAGGGGCCACGAGCAGTACTTC. Residues: CASSARDRGHEQYF.

This clonotype has at least ten counts. The J gene is TRBJ2-3, the V gene TRBV4-1; a possible D gene is TRBD2 (6 bases). The CDR3 extends over 19 amino acids. Per germline, CDR1 MGHRA and CDR2 YSYEKL. With 0 bases removed from V and 0 bases from J, the gap between germline ends came to 19 bases. CDR3 in DNA: TGCGCCAGCAGCCAAGATAGGAGGGCAGTTAGAACTAGCACAGATACGCAGTATTTT. Amino acid sequence: CASSQDRRAVRTSTDTQYF.

This clonotype was recorded at least ten times. This rearrangement joins TRBV12-3 or TRBV12-4 to TRBJ2-5; a weak D match, TRBD1 (6 bases). With 4 bases removed from V and 3 bases from J, the gap between germline ends came to 15 bases. The CDR3 is 15 amino acids. The CDR3 protein is CASSSTRQGKETQYF. The CDR3 nucleotides read TGTGCCAGCAGTTCCACCCGGCAGGGGAAAGAGACCCAGTACTTC.